This T cell receptor beta chain was profiled in a study of blood T cell repertoires in COVID-19. Study summary: Collection of acute and convalescent COVID-19 samples took place in the United States, Italy and Spain.

Trimming took 4 bases from V and 7 from J, leaving 17 bases between them. Germline V gene data show CDR1 as MNHEY and CDR2 as SMNVEV (reference sequence). The CDR3 has 14 residues. In the authors' methods: How many nucleated cells were present was estimated from reference gene primer amplification. The method was immunoSEQ multiplex PCR; TCRdb's version includes in-frame clones alone and lacks a portion of them. That table supplies the V and J calls and clone size; D and trimming were determined from the DNA. This sample carries about 110,000 clones, about nine tenths of them seen once, and the ten largest clones take roughly 1.2%.

Sequenced material: peripheral blood. This clonotype originated in a woman in her 30s with acute or convalescent COVID-19. This sequence joins TRBV27 and TRBJ2-7, with D tentatively TRBD2 (5 bases). CDR3 protein: CASSSTGAGREQYF. The CDR3 nucleotides are TGTGCCAGCAGTTCTACGGGCGCGGGTAGAGAGCAGTACTTC.